This passage covers 17 T cell receptor beta chains from one sample sequenced in a study of regulatory T cells in long-lasting Graves disease. As to time point: newly diagnosed GD, antithyroid drugs for less than 3 months. The TCR library used RNA extracted from PBMCs. Both iRepertoire HTBI primers and Arm-PCR of CDR3 regions were used to build the TCR beta libraries. TCRdb recomputed calls from the multiplex PCR reads with MiXCR, one row per CDR3 protein. The sample records 200,000 to 250,000 distinct CDR3 sequences, roughly 19% being singletons. This sample was also put to use in a study of T cells in Graves' hyperthyroidism and ophthalmopathy.

Material: peripheral blood mononuclear cells (PBMCs), obtained at new diagnosis, from a patient treated with antithyroid drugs. The receptors were sampled from a woman aged 25 to 39 with Graves disease.

Remarks on this clonotype: This may be a read error, as it is one base from a much larger clone. The rearrangement links TRBV3-1 to TRBJ2-3; D is ambiguous. CDR3 length: 16 residues. The germline CDR1 and CDR2 sequences are LGHDT and YNNKEL (reference sequence). The CDR3 reads CAGSQDRRADTDTQYF. For the CDR3, the DNA is TGTGCCGGCAGCCAAGATCGTAGAGCTGACACAGATACGCAGTATTTT.

Details on this clonotype: Given a much more abundant clone one base away, this may be a read error. The chain recombines TRBV12-3 or TRBV12-4 with TRBJ2-5; the D gene is possibly TRBD1 (5 bases). The CDR3 runs 14 residues. CDR3 in DNA: TGTGCCAGCAGTTTAGGACAGCTACAAGAGACCCAGTGCTTC. Protein: CASSLGQLQETQCF.

This clonotype has just a few counts. The rearrangement uses TRBV4-1 and TRBJ1-2; 9 positions agree with TRBD1. The CDR3 loop spans 14 amino acids. Germline trimming cut 3 bases from V and 7 bases from J; bases unmatched to any gene: 6. Germline V gene data show CDR1 as MGHRA and CDR2 as YSYEKL. CDR3 sequence (DNA): TGCGCCAGCAGCCAGCCGGGACAGGGTGGTGGCTACACCTTC. It yields the protein CASSQPGQGGGYTF.

The chain joins TRBV28 to TRBJ2-7; D is ambiguous. The CDR3 is made up of 16 amino acids. The V gene lost 4 bases and the J gene lost 2 bases, with 18 bases spanning the gap. The V gene's germline CDR1 is MDHEN and CDR2 SYDVKM. DNA of the CDR3: TGTGCCAGCAGTTCCCTCCTACTGGGGTTTGCCTACGAGCAGTACTTC. Protein product: CASSSLLLGFAYEQYF.

This clonotype was detected many times. This chain joins TRBV11-2 and TRBJ2-1; 8 bases line up with TRBD2. The CDR3 has 20 amino acids. Trimming cost V 5 bases and J 4 bases; bases outside gene matches: 22. Germline values: CDR1 SGHAT, CDR2 FQNNGV. CDR3 coding DNA: TGTGCCAGCAGCCCCCGGCTTTCGGCTAAACTAGCGGCAAAGTACAATGAGCAGTTCTTC. Its protein product is CASSPRLSAKLAAKYNEQFF.

At least ten counts were recorded for this clonotype. This chain links TRBV29-1 with TRBJ1-6; D remains unclear. Germline lookup yields CDR1 SQVTM and CDR2 ANQGSEA. With 6 bases removed from V and 6 bases from J, the gap between germline ends came to 12 bases. This CDR3 is 13 amino acids long. The CDR3 loop reads CSVEEEGNSPLHF. DNA of the CDR3: TGCAGCGTCGAGGAGGAGGGTAATTCACCCCTCCACTTT.

The V gene is TRBV4-2, the J gene TRBJ1-2; no clear D. The germline gives CDR1 LGHNA, CDR2 YNFKEQ. Trimming left V 4 bases short and J 8 bases short, with 14 bases between. CDR3 length equals 13 residues. CDR3 DNA sequence: TGTGCCAGCAGCCTGCGGGAGGGAAGAGGCTACACCTTC. Translation gives CASSLREGRGYTF.

There are many counts of this clonotype. The chain carries TRBV6-5 and TRBJ1-1; D unclear. Trimming shortened V by 4 bases and J by 0 bases, and 9 bases separated the two germline ends. CDR1 and CDR2 (germline): MNHEY, SVGAGI. The CDR3 runs to 14 residues. CDR3 bases: TGTGCCAGCAGTTCGGGCCGGCTGAACACTGAAGCTTTCTTT. Translated: CASSSGRLNTEAFF.

This clonotype appeared many times. The chain is built from TRBV11-2 and TRBJ2-4; D ambiguous. Germline-derived CDR1 and CDR2 are SGHAT and FQNNGV. Trimming took off 1 base at V and 5 bases at J, with 3 bases between the two ends. The length of the CDR3 is 12 residues. The CDR3 bases are TGTGCCAGCAGCTTAGGGCAAAACATTCAGTACTTC. Translating it yields CASSLGQNIQYF.

This clonotype was seen ten or more times. The V gene is TRBV20-1, the J gene TRBJ2-3; TRBD1 matches 8 bases. This CDR3 is built from 15 residues. The germline V gene encodes CDR1 DFQATT and CDR2 SNEGSKA (reference sequence). V gave up 0 bases and J gave up 4 bases; unmatched junction bases: 6. The CDR3 here is CSARDIGQGSDTQYF. The CDR3, as DNA: TGCAGTGCTAGAGATATTGGACAGGGATCAGATACGCAGTATTTT.

Many counts were recorded for this clonotype. V is TRBV10-3 and J is TRBJ2-7; 13 bases are a match to TRBD2. Looked up from germline, CDR1 is ENHRY and CDR2 is SYGVKD. This CDR3 contains 16 residues. J lost 2 bases, V lost 2 bases, and 3 bases had no gene match. CDR3 residues: CAISEAGTSGTYEQYF. The DNA for the CDR3 is TGTGCCATCAGTGAGGCCGGGACTAGCGGGACCTACGAGCAGTACTTC.

This clonotype was observed at least ten times. The rearrangement joins TRBV6-2 or TRBV6-3 to TRBJ1-2; 7 bases match TRBD1. The germline gives CDR1 MNHEY, CDR2 SVGEGT. J was trimmed by 3 bases and V by 5 bases; bases with no gene match: 6. The CDR3 length is 14 residues. This CDR3 is CASSQTGLHYGYTF. CDR3 nucleotides: TGTGCCAGCAGTCAGACAGGGCTTCACTATGGCTACACCTTC.

This clonotype was counted at least ten times. The chain recombines TRBV5-5 with TRBJ1-1; 7 nucleotides match TRBD1. CDR1 and CDR2 from the germline V gene are SGHKS and YYEKEE (reference sequence). This CDR3 is built from 15 residues. The junction had 9 bases not matched to a gene; V was cut back by 6 bases and J by 1 base. Here the CDR3 reads CASIKRDRANTEAFF. Written as DNA, the CDR3 is TGTGCCAGCATAAAACGCGACAGGGCGAACACTGAAGCTTTCTTT.

This clonotype was seen repeatedly, ten times or more. This chain links TRBV11-1 with TRBJ1-1, with a possible D match to TRBD1 (5 bases). This CDR3 contains 14 residues. Trimming pared 8 bases from V and 5 bases from J, leaving 18 bases between. The germline CDR1 and CDR2 sequences are SGHAT and FQDESV (reference sequence). The CDR3 sequence is CASQEGPGRTEAFF. The CDR3 coding sequence is TGTGCCAGCCAAGAGGGGCCCGGAAGGACTGAAGCTTTCTTT.

In this sample, this clonotype turned up many times. The rearrangement links TRBV4-2 to TRBJ2-5; 8 bases are a match to TRBD2. V lost 0 bases to trimming and J lost 7 bases; unmatched junction nucleotides: 10. Per the germline V gene, CDR1 is LGHNA and CDR2 is YNFKEQ. This CDR3 is built from 16 residues. The CDR3 sequence is CASSQDRRGLDRTQYF. DNA for the CDR3: TGTGCCAGCAGCCAAGATAGGCGGGGACTAGATAGGACCCAGTACTTC.

This clonotype was seen at least ten times. The chain has TRBV10-2 and TRBJ1-5; 9 bases map to TRBD1. Per germline, CDR1 WSHSY and CDR2 SAAADI. The CDR3 runs to 14 residues. V shed 6 bases, J shed 5 bases, and the junction held 5 bases outside the gene matches. The CDR3 is CASRRTGADQPQHF. CDR3 sequence (DNA): TGCGCCAGCAGGCGGACAGGGGCTGATCAGCCCCAGCATTTT.

There are many counts of this clonotype. The chain joins TRBV7-3 to TRBJ2-7; unclear D gene. Germline V gene lookup returns CDR1 SGHTA and CDR2 FQGTGA. V was trimmed by 3 bases and J by 3 bases, leaving 9 bases between them. The CDR3 length is 13 residues. Here the CDR3 DNA reads TGTGCCAGCAGCTTTCGATTGGGCTACGAGCAGTACTTC. It codes for CASSFRLGYEQYF.